The 5 T cell receptor beta chains given below trace back to one sample, sequenced in a study of T cells in Graves' hyperthyroidism and ophthalmopathy. Researchers took RNA transcripts and amplified the TCR beta CDR3 regions from them. The HTBI primer set drove a first-round RT-PCR of the TCR CDR3. Via MiXCR, TCRdb re-called the multiplex PCR reads, giving one row per CDR3 protein. The sample gives over 450,000 distinct CDR3 sequences, about an eighth of which show up once; about 17% is in the top ten. Specimen: blood. The receptors were gathered from a woman aged 18-29 years with Graves' hyperthyroidism.

This clonotype has a handful of counts. CDR3 sequence: CASSVGGQGRNSPLHF. Here the CDR3 DNA reads TGTGCCAGCAGCGTAGGTGGACAGGGGAGGAATTCACCCCTCCACTTT. The V gene is TRBV9, the J gene TRBJ1-6; 9 bases are shared with TRBD1. This CDR3 is built from 16 residues. Germline assignment: CDR1 SGDLS and CDR2 YYNGEE. The ends lost 0 bases at V and 7 bases at J; junction bases unmatched: 5. Together with reference TRBV9 and TRBJ1-6, the CDR3 gives the full variable domain: DSGVTQTPKHLITATGQRVTLRCSPRSGDLSVYWYQQSLDQGLQFLIQYYNGEERAKGNILERFSAQQFPDLHSELNLSSLELGDSALYFCASSVGGQGRNSPLHFGNGTRLTVT.

At least ten counts were recorded for this clonotype. The chain couples TRBV27 to TRBJ1-1; unclear D gene. The length of the CDR3 is 13 residues. Germline V CDR1 and CDR2: MNHEY, SMNVEV (reference sequence). Trimming cost V 3 bases and J 4 bases, with 9 bases left between them. The CDR3 spells CASSFGSGTEAFF. The CDR3 DNA reads TGTGCCAGCAGTTTTGGCTCGGGCACTGAAGCTTTCTTT.

The chain links TRBV9 to TRBJ2-3; D ambiguous. The germline V and J ends were trimmed by 0 bases and 6 bases, with 8 bases remaining between them. CDR3 length equals 13 residues. Germline CDR1 reads SGDLS; CDR2 reads YYNGEE. DNA of the CDR3: TGTGCCAGCAGCGTAGGTTTTGCGGATACGCAGTATTTT. As protein: CASSVGFADTQYF.

This clonotype was counted many times. The chain links TRBV11-3 to TRBJ2-1; D uncertain. The CDR3 length is 18 residues. The ends were cut back, 2 bases at V and 0 bases at J, with 17 bases in the middle. CDR1 and CDR2 (germline): SGHNT, YENEEA. The CDR3 is CASSLMLYPVTSYNEQFF. CDR3 sequence (DNA): TGTGCCAGCAGCTTAATGCTCTATCCAGTAACCTCCTACAATGAGCAGTTCTTC.

V usage is TRBV19 and J usage is TRBJ2-7; 11 bases are shared with TRBD1. The CDR3 runs 15 residues. Trimming at V came to 3 bases and at J to 3 bases, leaving 4 bases not matched to a gene. Per germline, CDR1 LNHDA and CDR2 SQIVND (reference sequence). Here the CDR3 DNA reads TGTGCCAGTAGTATGGTTGGGACAGGGGGCTACGAGCAGTACTTC. Encoded protein: CASSMVGTGGYEQYF.